This T cell receptor (beta chain) was obtained from a study of shared clonotypes between healthy human individuals. Method: immunoSEQ multiplex PCR; TCRdb's copy keeps in-frame clones and lacks some. The sample consists of around 1.5 million clones, 95% to 99% of them appearing once. Study observations and caveats: The study generally estimated greater richness for naive than memory subsets. Clonotypes that were shared across a handful of donors made up approximately 5% of naive CD4 clonotypes.

Notes on this clone: The antigen remains unidentified.

Trimming removed 0 bases at V and 5 bases at J, with 8 bases between. Per the germline V gene, CDR1 is MNHNY and CDR2 is SVGAGI (reference sequence). This CDR3 has 14 residues. Splitting of CD4+ cells produced CD45RA+ naive and CD45RA-negative memory subsets. The gene calls are TRBV6-6 and TRBJ1-5; D gene ambiguous. Sequencing was performed on naive CD4+ T cells sorted from blood. Subset in this sample: CD45RA+ positively selected. The receptor's source is a man between 25 and 39 years old in good health. In DNA form, the CDR3 reads TGTGCCAGCAGTTACTCAGGCGGACATCAGCCCCAGCATTTT. It codes for CASSYSGGHQPQHF.